A selection of T cell receptor beta chains follows, all from one sample in a study of T cells in Graves' hyperthyroidism and ophthalmopathy. TCRdb itself ran the multiplex PCR reads through MiXCR, one entry per CDR3 protein. The repertoire holds 550,000 to 650,000 distinct CDR3 sequences, with roughly 13% as singletons. The sequenced sample consisted of blood. The receptors derive from a woman in her twenties or thirties with Graves' hyperthyroidism that later progressed to Graves' ophthalmopathy. Each CDR3 is given with its conserved first and last residue. Fields, in order: V gene, clone size, CDR3 protein. Clone size is given for some rows only: seen once, a few or many times, or a class if the clone is expanded.

V: TRBV5-1
size: NA
CDR3: CASSLVGLAETYNEQFF

V: TRBV27
size: many
CDR3: CASSFLTSGGQSYEQYF

V: TRBV2
size: many
CDR3: CASSVTSGRATNTGELFF

V: TRBV7-2
size: many
CDR3: CASSLPGVGELFF

V: TRBV28
size: many
CDR3: CASTAYSYEQYF

V: TRBV27
size: many
CDR3: CASSSPAATDTQYF

V: TRBV19
size: many
CDR3: CASSKDRSYGYTF

V: TRBV5-1
size: many
CDR3: CASSQLAARKNIQYF

V: TRBV29-1
size: many
CDR3: CSVERGRGVEQYF

V: TRBV10-3
size: many
CDR3: CAITEAGGRTDTQYF

V: TRBV12-3/TRBV12-4
size: NA
CDR3: CASSLADRGKSGYTF

V: TRBV25-1
size: NA
CDR3: CASSEGVPNTGELFF

V: TRBV19
size: many
CDR3: CASRGRGNQPQHF

V: TRBV28
size: many
CDR3: CASQGAETQYF

V: TRBV2
size: many
CDR3: CASSERLANEQFF

V: TRBV11-2
size: many
CDR3: CASSLVSERETQYF

V: TRBV28
size: NA
CDR3: CASSRTGSHSGANVLTF

V: TRBV18
size: many
CDR3: CASSPPGNSNQPQHF

V: TRBV19
size: few
CDR3: CASSIAVGVSNEQFF

V: TRBV18
size: NA
CDR3: CASSPGQGVSEAFF

V: TRBV19
size: many
CDR3: CASRDTSGKGETQYF

V: TRBV6-1
size: NA
CDR3: CASSPRQPDNSPLHF

V: TRBV4-1
size: few
CDR3: CASSPIGGGPQHF

V: TRBV6-1
size: many
CDR3: CASTLTGAGELFF

V: TRBV18
size: many
CDR3: CASSPERETQYF

V: TRBV5-1
size: NA
CDR3: CASSFSGAAEPQHF

V: TRBV29-1
size: once
CDR3: CSGSDRGKAGELFF

V: TRBV4-1
size: few
CDR3: CASSQDVRAAQPQHF

V: TRBV19
size: NA
CDR3: CASTPGQGITYGYTF

V: TRBV29-1
size: NA
CDR3: CSVPGETSAEQYF

V: TRBV19
size: many
CDR3: CASRSGTLLSTEAFF